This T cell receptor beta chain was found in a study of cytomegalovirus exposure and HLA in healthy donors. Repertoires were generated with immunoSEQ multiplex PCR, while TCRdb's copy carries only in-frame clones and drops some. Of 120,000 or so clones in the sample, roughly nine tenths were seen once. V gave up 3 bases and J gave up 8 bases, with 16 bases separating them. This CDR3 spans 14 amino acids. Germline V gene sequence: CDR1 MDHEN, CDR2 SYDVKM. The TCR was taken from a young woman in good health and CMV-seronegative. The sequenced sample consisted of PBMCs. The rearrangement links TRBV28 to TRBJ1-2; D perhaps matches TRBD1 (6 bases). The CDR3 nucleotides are TGTGCCAGCAGTTTGTCAGGGGTCCCGTGGGGCTACACCTTC. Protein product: CASSLSGVPWGYTF.